This T cell receptor (beta chain) was sequenced for a study of OX40 agonist ivuxolimab in advanced cancers. Study-wide background: At 82.7% male, the cohort had a mean age of about 60 years, ranging from 23 to 79.

Sequencing used immunoSEQ multiplex PCR; TCRdb keeps in-frame clones, though not all of them. This sample has around 23,000 clones, with roughly 82% found just once. This clone was picked up a small number of times. The CDR3 extends over 14 amino acids. V lost 1 base and J lost 7, with 13 bases in between. Germline CDR1 LNHDA, CDR2 SQIVND (reference sequence). The gene calls are TRBV19 and TRBJ1-1; unclear D gene. The specimen was CD4+ or CD8+ T cells sorted from blood, collected in a trial of the OX40 agonist ivuxolimab. The sequence was collected from an adult with an advanced solid tumor such as melanoma, head and neck, liver or kidney cancer. CDR3 coding DNA: TGTGCCAGTAGTATAGTGGGGATCGCGGGTGAAGCTTTCTTT. Translation: CASSIVGIAGEAFF.